These 29 T cell receptor beta chains were all obtained from the same sample, sequenced in a study of beta chain features in type 1 diabetes. Broader study findings: Patients with Type 1 diabetes showed moderately but significantly shorter TCRB CDR3s in all four CD4+ subsets.

Of the isolated RNA, all was reverse transcribed, and so the sequenced material was expressed TCRB transcripts. Here immunoSEQ multiplex PCR was the method, and the copy in TCRdb shows in-frame clones only, minus some. The data show under 70,000 clones, about three fifths seen once. Antigens for these TCRs are unknown. The sequencing sample was made of stem cell memory CD4+ T cells from blood. Source of these receptors: a woman aged 25-40 years with type 1 diabetes.

This chain connects TRBV6-5 to TRBJ2-7; the match to TRBD2 covers 11 bases. Germline values: CDR1 MNHEY, CDR2 SVGAGI. Unmatched junction bases numbered 9, after V lost 6 bases and J lost 5 bases. CDR3 size: 15 residues. CDR3 in amino acids: CASSRLAGTTHEQYF. Here the CDR3 DNA reads TGTGCCAGCAGCCGACTAGCGGGAACCACCCACGAGCAGTACTTC.

V gene TRBV28 combines with J gene TRBJ2-7; D may be TRBD1 (6 bases). Trimming stripped 6 bases from V and 4 bases from J, with 16 bases between. Germline assignment: CDR1 MDHEN and CDR2 SYDVKM. The CDR3 totals 14 residues. This chain's CDR3 is CASSSGTPRYEQYF. CDR3 nucleotides: TGTGCCAGCAGCTCCGGGACACCGCGGTACGAGCAGTACTTC. Variable domain in full (rest from reference TRBV28 and TRBJ2-7): DVKVTQSSRYLVKRTGEKVFLECVQDMDHENMFWYRQDPGLGLRLIYFSYDVKMKEKGDIPEGYSVSREKKERFSLILESASTNQTSMYLCASSSGTPRYEQYFGPGTRLTVT.

This chain uses TRBV5-1 with TRBJ2-5; D might be TRBD2 (5 bases). The CDR3 covers 14 residues. Germline CDR1 reads SGHRS; CDR2 reads YFSETQ. With 4 bases removed from V and 1 base from J, the gap between germline ends came to 11 bases. The CDR3, as DNA: TGCGCCAGCAGCCAGGACTCGTTCCAAGAGACCCAGTACTTC. This codes for CASSQDSFQETQYF. Looking up the rest from reference TRBV5-1 and TRBJ2-5 gives the full variable domain: KAGVTQTPRYLIKTRGQQVTLSCSPISGHRSVSWYQQTPGQGLQFLFEYFSETQRNKGNFPGRFSGRQFSNSRSEMNVSTLELGDSALYLCASSQDSFQETQYFGPGTRLLVL.

J is TRBJ1-5 and V is TRBV7-9, with unresolved D. This CDR3 is 13 amino acids long. Germline lookup yields CDR1 SEHNR and CDR2 FQNEAQ (reference sequence). Trimming took off 5 bases at V and 5 bases at J, with 10 bases between the two ends. The DNA for the CDR3 is TGTGCCAGCAGCCTCTTCGCGGATCAGCCCCAGCATTTT. Protein sequence: CASSLFADQPQHF.

There are a few counts of this clone. This chain uses TRBV29-1 with TRBJ2-7; unclear D gene. Germline V gene lookup returns CDR1 SQVTM and CDR2 ANQGSEA. The CDR3 has 10 amino acids. Trimming stripped 5 bases from V and 3 bases from J, with 5 bases between. This chain's CDR3 is CSVLFYEQYF. In nucleotides, the CDR3 is TGCAGCGTTCTATTCTACGAGCAGTACTTC.

The rearrangement uses TRBV11-2 and TRBJ2-5, with 12 nucleotides matching TRBD2. Germline CDR1 reads SGHAT; CDR2 reads FQNNGV. Trimming removed 5 bases from V and 3 bases from J; junction bases left unmatched: 4. The CDR3 consists of 15 residues. The CDR3 DNA sequence: TGTGCCAGCAGCCCACGACTAGCGGGAGAAGAGACCCAGTACTTC. Encoded protein: CASSPRLAGEETQYF.

V and J are TRBV2 and TRBJ2-7; 7 positions match TRBD1. The CDR3 is made up of 11 amino acids. Germline V gene data show CDR1 as SNHLY and CDR2 as FYNNEI. The V segment lost 8 bases and the J segment 2 bases; nucleotides outside the gene matches: 0. CDR3 sequence reads: CASGQAYEQYF. CDR3 sequence (DNA): TGTGCCAGCGGACAGGCCTACGAGCAGTACTTC. Based on the CDR3 plus reference TRBV2 and TRBJ2-7, the full variable domain is EPEVTQTPSHQVTQMGQEVILRCVPISNHLYFYWYRQILGQKVEFLVSFYNNEISEKSEIFDDQFSVERPDGSNFTLKIRSTKLEDSAMYFCASGQAYEQYFGPGTRLTVT.

The V call is TRBV29-1, the J call TRBJ2-1; a possible D gene is TRBD1 (6 bases). Trimming pared 8 bases from V and 5 bases from J, leaving 16 bases between. Germline CDR1 SQVTM, CDR2 ANQGSEA. This CDR3 is built from 13 residues. DNA of the CDR3: TGCAGCTCGAGCCAGGGGAGTCACAATGAGCAGTTCTTC. It translates to CSSSQGSHNEQFF.

In its sample, this clone was seen a few times. This chain joins TRBV29-1 and TRBJ2-1; 14 bases line up with TRBD2. From germline, CDR1 is SQVTM and CDR2 ANQGSEA. Trimming cost V 7 bases and J 8 bases; bases outside gene matches: 10. The CDR3 consists of 15 residues. The CDR3 sequence: CSAAPTSGRVDEQFF. CDR3 DNA sequence: TGCAGCGCCGCACCGACTAGCGGGAGGGTCGATGAGCAGTTCTTC.

The chain links TRBV19 to TRBJ2-2; D not certain. The length of the CDR3 is 14 residues. Trimming removed 3 bases at V and 0 bases at J, with 5 bases between. Germline loops: CDR1 LNHDA, CDR2 SQIVND (reference sequence). The CDR3 DNA is TGTGCCAGTAGTATTCTAGCGAACACCGGGGAGCTGTTTTTT. Translation: CASSILANTGELFF.

The rearrangement joins TRBV6-1 to TRBJ1-2; 8 positions agree with TRBD1. Per germline, CDR1 MNHNS and CDR2 SASEGT. The length of the CDR3 is 14 residues. V was pared by 0 bases and J by 7 bases, with 4 bases of the junction left unmatched. Here the CDR3 reads CASSEATGAGGYTF. As DNA, the CDR3 is TGTGCCAGCAGTGAAGCGACAGGGGCGGGTGGCTACACCTTC.

The chain joins TRBV6-6 to TRBJ1-5, with D maybe TRBD1 (6 bases). From germline, CDR1 is MNHNY and CDR2 SVGAGI (reference sequence). CDR3 length equals 16 residues. V was clipped by 7 bases and J by 6 bases, with 22 bases between them. The CDR3 region is CASIIGGAGEGQPQHF. The CDR3 nucleotides are TGTGCCAGCATCATTGGGGGGGCGGGGGAGGGTCAGCCCCAGCATTTT.

The rearrangement joins TRBV7-3 to TRBJ2-1; no clear D gene. This CDR3 is built from 14 residues. Trimming stripped 4 bases from V and 3 bases from J, with 10 bases between. Per germline, CDR1 SGHTA and CDR2 FQGTGA. In DNA form, the CDR3 reads TGTGCCAGCAGCTCCGGTCCCGACTACAATGAGCAGTTCTTC. It yields the protein CASSSGPDYNEQFF.

The chain links TRBV4-1 to TRBJ2-7; perhaps TRBD2 as D (5 bases). Germline CDR1 and CDR2: MGHRA and YSYEKL. Trimming stripped 4 bases from V and 6 bases from J, with 22 bases between. This CDR3 is built from 16 residues. This chain's CDR3 is CASSLSLYGVLGEQYF. CDR3 DNA sequence: TGCGCCAGCAGCCTATCACTCTACGGGGTTCTCGGCGAGCAGTACTTC.

V and J are TRBV28 and TRBJ2-7; D call uncertain. This CDR3 is built from 12 residues. Germline loops: CDR1 MDHEN, CDR2 SYDVKM. Trimming removed 2 bases from V and 7 bases from J, with 9 bases in between. CDR3 sequence: CASSLLRREQYF. CDR3 bases: TGTGCCAGCAGTTTACTTCGGCGGGAGCAGTACTTC.

The V call is TRBV5-4, the J call TRBJ2-3; the match to TRBD1 covers 7 bases. CDR1 is SGHNT and CDR2 is YYREEE in the germline V gene (reference sequence). This CDR3 is built from 15 residues. V gave up 4 bases and J gave up 2 bases; unmatched junction bases: 7. CDR3 amino acids: CASSTGQVDTDTQYF. The CDR3 bases are TGTGCCAGCAGCACCGGACAGGTCGACACAGATACGCAGTATTTT.

This chain joins TRBV5-6 and TRBJ1-1, with 7 positions matching TRBD1. V lost 7 bases and J lost 1; bases outside the gene matches: 10. Germline loops: CDR1 SGHDT, CDR2 YYEEEE. The CDR3 length is 15 residues. CDR3 loop: CASVRRGPQNTEAFF. As DNA, the CDR3 is TGTGCCAGCGTTCGGAGGGGGCCCCAGAACACTGAAGCTTTCTTT. The full variable domain, with the rest looked up from reference TRBV5-6 and TRBJ1-1, is DAGVTQSPTHLIKTRGQQVTLRCSPKSGHDTVSWYQQALGQGPQFIFQYYEEEERQRGNFPDRFSGHQFPNYSSELNVNALLLGDSALYLCASVRRGPQNTEAFFGQGTRLTVV.

This clone has a handful of counts. V and J are TRBV5-1 and TRBJ2-5; 10 bases are a match to TRBD2. This CDR3 is built from 15 residues. CDR1 and CDR2 (germline): SGHRS, YFSETQ. V dropped 0 bases and J dropped 3; count of bases not matched to a gene: 2. The CDR3 nucleotides read TGCGCCAGCAGCTTGGGGACTAGCGGAGAAGAGACCCAGTACTTC. This gives the protein CASSLGTSGEETQYF.

Only a few counts were recorded for this clone. The chain uses TRBV6-6 and TRBJ2-7; 7 bases match TRBD2. V was pared by 0 bases and J by 1 base, with 3 bases of the junction left unmatched. The CDR3 covers 15 residues. Germline-derived CDR1 and CDR2 are MNHNY and SVGAGI (reference sequence). CDR3 protein: CASSYSTSHSYEQYF. The CDR3, as DNA: TGTGCCAGCAGTTACTCGACTAGCCATTCCTACGAGCAGTACTTC.

This clone was seen a few times. This chain joins TRBV19 and TRBJ2-7; D unresolved. There are 13 residues in the CDR3. Germline values: CDR1 LNHDA, CDR2 SQIVND (reference sequence). The V gene lost 5 bases and the J gene lost 5 bases, with 13 bases spanning the gap. The CDR3 nucleotides are TGTGCCAGTAGTGCGACTGAGTTCCACGAGCAGTACTTC. It yields the protein CASSATEFHEQYF.

This chain connects TRBV29-1 to TRBJ1-4; a weak D match, TRBD1 (5 bases). The CDR3 has 13 amino acids. CDR1 and CDR2 from the germline V gene are SQVTM and ANQGSEA. Trimming stripped 4 bases from V and 6 bases from J, with 12 bases between. CDR3 sequence: CSVGQGGDEKLFF. CDR3 coding DNA: TGCAGCGTTGGGCAGGGAGGAGATGAAAAACTGTTTTTT.

The chain links TRBV19 to TRBJ2-5; D might be TRBD2 (6 bases). Germline V gene sequence: CDR1 LNHDA, CDR2 SQIVND (reference sequence). V was trimmed by 3 bases and J by 2 bases, leaving 10 bases between them. The CDR3 runs to 14 residues. DNA of the CDR3: TGTGCCAGTAGTATGTTCGGGAGTCAAGAGACCCAGTACTTC. It specifies CASSMFGSQETQYF.

This chain's CDR3 is CASSPETGGIYGYTF. The CDR3 region has the DNA TGTGCCAGCTCACCCGAGACAGGGGGCATCTATGGCTACACCTTC. This chain joins TRBV18 and TRBJ1-2, with 10 bases identical to TRBD1. CDR1 is KGHSH, CDR2 LQKENI, per germline. J gave up 4 bases and V 3 bases, and 5 bases lay outside the gene matches. The length of the CDR3 is 15 residues. Combining the CDR3 with reference TRBV18 and TRBJ1-2 gives the whole variable domain NAGVMQNPRHLVRRRGQEARLRCSPMKGHSHVYWYRQLPEEGLKFMVYLQKENIIDESGMPKERFSAEFPKEGPSILRIQQVVRGDSAAYFCASSPETGGIYGYTFGSGTRLTVV.

This clone came up a few times. Written as DNA, the CDR3 is TGTGCCTGGACTAGCGGGACTTTCAATGAGCAGTTCTTC. This sequence encodes CAWTSGTFNEQFF. The rearrangement joins TRBV30 to TRBJ2-1; 9 bases map to TRBD2. Looked up from germline, CDR1 is GTSNPN and CDR2 is SVGIG (reference sequence). Unmatched junction bases numbered 4, after V lost 4 bases and J lost 6 bases. CDR3 length equals 13 residues.

The rearrangement joins TRBV10-3 to TRBJ2-7; 14 nucleotides line up with TRBD2. V was clipped by 7 bases and J by 5 bases; unmatched bases: 4. Germline CDR1 and CDR2: ENHRY and SYGVKD. The CDR3 contains 14 residues. The DNA of the CDR3 is TGTGCCATCAAAGGACTAGCGGGAGGTCACGAGCAGTACTTC. This codes for CAIKGLAGGHEQYF.

V is TRBV5-4 and J is TRBJ2-1, with 14 bases lining up with TRBD2. Looked up from germline, CDR1 is SGHNT and CDR2 is YYREEE (reference sequence). The CDR3 spans 16 residues. V gave up 4 bases and J gave up 8 bases; unmatched junction bases: 8. CDR3 nucleotides: TGTGCCAGCAGCGATGGGACTAGCGGGAGAAGCTATGAGCAGTTCTTC. This codes for CASSDGTSGRSYEQFF. The full variable domain, in which reference TRBV5-4 and TRBJ2-1 provide the parts outside the CDR3, is ETGVTQSPTHLIKTRGQQVTLRCSSQSGHNTVSWYQQALGQGPQFIFQYYREEENGRGNFPPRFSGLQFPNYSSELNVNALELDDSALYLCASSDGTSGRSYEQFFGPGTRLTVL.

This chain connects TRBV4-1 to TRBJ2-5, with 7 bases that match TRBD2. The CDR3 contains 18 residues. Germline V gene lookup returns CDR1 MGHRA and CDR2 YSYEKL. The V segment lost 0 bases and the J segment 5 bases; nucleotides outside the gene matches: 15. The CDR3 coding sequence is TGCGCCAGCAGCCAAGACGCGGGAGTATGGTTCGGAAGGGAGACCCAGTACTTC. This translates into CASSQDAGVWFGRETQYF.

J is TRBJ1-1 and V is TRBV27, with D tentatively TRBD1 (5 bases). CDR3 length: 15 amino acids. The V gene lost 3 bases and the J gene lost 2 bases, with 13 bases spanning the gap. Germline V gene data show CDR1 as MNHEY and CDR2 as SMNVEV (reference sequence). The CDR3 DNA is TGTGCCAGCAGTTTGTTCACGACAGCAAACACTGAAGCTTTCTTT. Translated, it gives CASSLFTTANTEAFF.

This sequence joins TRBV7-9 and TRBJ1-2, with D possibly TRBD1 on 6 matching bases. V was pared by 5 bases and J by 4 bases, with 14 bases between. Germline-derived CDR1 and CDR2 are SEHNR and FQNEAQ (reference sequence). This CDR3 is built from 14 residues. CDR3 region: CASSPAGAGYGYTF. In DNA form, the CDR3 reads TGTGCCAGCAGCCCGGCGGGGGCAGGCTATGGCTACACCTTC.